This is a list of T cell receptor beta chains from one sample in a study of blood T cells in healthy people across ages. TCRdb re-called the 5' RACE reads through MiXCR, storing one row per CDR3 protein. The sample lists 550,000 to 700,000 distinct CDR3 sequences; 27% were seen once. Sequencing input: blood. The receptors shown here come from a woman aged 70-85 years in good health. The CDR3 runs from the conserved cysteine through the conserved F or W. Fields, in order: D gene, J gene, V gene, CDR3 protein. A D gene is named only where the DNA matches it firmly.

>TRBD2|NA|TRBV4-3
CASSRRTSGGDLSSNEQFF
>TRBD2|TRBJ2-1|TRBV20-1
CSATRGGSYNEQFF
>TRBD1|TRBJ1-4|TRBV5-6
CASSPTSDRGNEKLFF
>NA|TRBJ2-6|TRBV4-2
CASSHDRPPGANVLTF
>NA|TRBJ1-1|TRBV5-4
CASSWGTRGTEAFF
>NA|TRBJ1-1|TRBV6-5
CASSYLGRGGTEAFF
>TRBD2|TRBJ2-7|TRBV28
CASSWPGLAVYEQYF
>TRBD1|TRBJ1-1|TRBV20-1
CSVSYGAGQGAQMNTEAFF
>NA|TRBJ1-1|TRBV3-1
CASSHFPRGNTEAFF
>TRBD2|TRBJ2-5|TRBV20-1
CSARDLTSGDLLGETQYF
>NA|TRBJ1-1|TRBV9
CASSERVNTEAFF
>NA|TRBJ2-1|TRBV29-1
CSVGGTLASEQFF
>NA|TRBJ2-1|TRBV5-1
CASSPRGPSYNEQFF
>NA|TRBJ2-5|TRBV20-1
CSARRGGRSETQYF
>NA|TRBJ2-1|TRBV11-1
CASSPQANNEQFF
>NA|TRBJ2-7|TRBV7-2
CASSSMTEQYF
>NA|NA|TRBV7-2
CASSLAGAMNEQYF
>NA|TRBJ2-5|TRBV6-1
CASSLSRGFDGEETQYF
>TRBD1|TRBJ2-2|TRBV3-1
CASSQELDRGQITGELFF
>NA|TRBJ2-5|TRBV7-2
CASSLQVSAEETQYF
>TRBD1|TRBJ1-1|TRBV29-1
CSVVGDRFYTEAFF
>TRBD2|TRBJ2-1|TRBV7-2
CASSLRSGTSSYNEQFF
>NA|TRBJ2-2|TRBV5-1
CASSLAGDRNTGELFF
>TRBD1|TRBJ2-5|TRBV11-2
CASSSTGVPVETQYF
>NA|TRBJ2-7|TRBV6-6
CASRRTVPSYEQYF
>NA|TRBJ1-1|TRBV12-3/TRBV12-4
CAGSLGEGTEAFF
>NA|TRBJ2-5|TRBV3-1
CASSPQGRGFQYF
>TRBD2|NA|TRBV6-2/TRBV6-3
CASSPQAGGQGEQFF
>NA|TRBJ1-2|TRBV11-2
CASSLKTGRAVEYGYTF
>NA|TRBJ2-7|TRBV30
CASNRVSAFEQYF
>NA|NA|TRBV20-1
CSARAHGLRNEQFF
>TRBD1|TRBJ2-3|TRBV7-9
CASSSNRGGPDTQYF
>NA|TRBJ2-1|TRBV7-2
CASSFMSGGYNEQFF
>NA|TRBJ2-5|TRBV9
CASSGTVERTQYF
>TRBD1|TRBJ2-6|TRBV5-1
CASSFGQGALGANVLTF
>NA|TRBJ2-7|TRBV10-3
CAAGGPREQYF
>NA|TRBJ2-5|TRBV6-2/TRBV6-3
CASSYSPIGRRRVGETQYF
>TRBD1|TRBJ1-2|TRBV20-1
CSADWTGGGYTF
>TRBD2|TRBJ2-3|TRBV19
CASSIVGGEDTQYF
>NA|TRBJ2-3|TRBV13
CASSLQVTDTQYF
>TRBD1|TRBJ1-4|TRBV5-1
CASSLGAGGGEKLFF
>TRBD2|TRBJ2-5|TRBV20-1
CSARPSGQETQYF
>NA|TRBJ2-1|TRBV4-3
CASSQGLGIGEQFF
>NA|TRBJ2-3|TRBV2
CASRMGAYTQYF
>TRBD1|TRBJ2-2|TRBV20-1
CSAAGTGVISGELFF
>NA|TRBJ2-3|TRBV7-2
CASSFTFKDTQYF
>NA|TRBJ2-6|TRBV4-2
CASSQDLTGGANVLTF
>TRBD1|TRBJ2-1|TRBV2
CASSMGQGARNEQFF
>NA|TRBJ1-2|TRBV30
CAWSPGTTGYTF
>TRBD2|TRBJ2-5|TRBV12-3/TRBV12-4
CASSLAGGSGETQYF
>TRBD2|TRBJ2-1|TRBV19
CASSRPTSEGYNEQFF
>TRBD1|TRBJ1-4|TRBV29-1
CSVDTGVGKLFF